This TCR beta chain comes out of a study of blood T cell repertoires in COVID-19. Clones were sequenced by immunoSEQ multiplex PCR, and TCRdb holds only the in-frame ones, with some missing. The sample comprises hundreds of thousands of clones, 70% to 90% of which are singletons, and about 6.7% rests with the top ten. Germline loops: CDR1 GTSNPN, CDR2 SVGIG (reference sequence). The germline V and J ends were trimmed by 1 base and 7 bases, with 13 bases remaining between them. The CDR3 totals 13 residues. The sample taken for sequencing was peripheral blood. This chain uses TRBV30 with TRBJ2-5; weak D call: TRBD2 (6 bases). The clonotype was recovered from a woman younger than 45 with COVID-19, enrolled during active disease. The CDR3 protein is CAWSARDGGTQYF. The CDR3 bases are TGTGCCTGGAGTGCACGAGACGGGGGGACCCAGTACTTC.